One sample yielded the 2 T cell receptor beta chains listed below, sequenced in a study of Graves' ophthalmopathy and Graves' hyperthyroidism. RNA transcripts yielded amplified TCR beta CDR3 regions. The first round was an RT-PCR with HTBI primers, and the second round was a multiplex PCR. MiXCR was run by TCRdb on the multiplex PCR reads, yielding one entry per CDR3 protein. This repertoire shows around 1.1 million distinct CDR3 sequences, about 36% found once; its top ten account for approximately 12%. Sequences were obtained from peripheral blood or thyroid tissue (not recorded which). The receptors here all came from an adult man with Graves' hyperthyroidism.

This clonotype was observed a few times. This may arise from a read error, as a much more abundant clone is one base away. The DNA for the CDR3 is TGTGCCAGCAACGACAGACTTAATTCACCCCTCCACTTT. This codes for CASNDRLNSPLHF. The rearrangement uses TRBV2 and TRBJ1-6; possibly TRBD1 for D (5 bases). Germline CDR1 and CDR2: SNHLY and FYNNEI. The ends were cut back, 7 bases at V and 6 bases at J, with 10 bases in the middle. This CDR3 has 13 amino acids.

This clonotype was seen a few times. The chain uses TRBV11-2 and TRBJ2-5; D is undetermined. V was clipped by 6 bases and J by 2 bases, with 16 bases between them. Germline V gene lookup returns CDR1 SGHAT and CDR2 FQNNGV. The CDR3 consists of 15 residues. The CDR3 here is CASRASSAPQETQYF. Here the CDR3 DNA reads TGTGCCAGCAGGGCGAGCAGCGCGCCTCAAGAGACCCAGTACTTC.